This T cell receptor beta chain was identified in a study of blood T cell repertoires in COVID-19. This CDR3 spans 13 amino acids. V dropped 7 bases and J dropped 4; count of bases not matched to a gene: 2. The germline CDR1 and CDR2 sequences are KGHDR and SFDVKD. Sequencing was performed with immunoSEQ multiplex PCR; in TCRdb, only in-frame clones are kept and a portion is missing. The table includes a few hundred thousand clones, nearly 90% detected once. The sequence was collected from a young woman who had been exposed to COVID-19. The specimen was PBMCs or T cells enriched from blood (not recorded which). This chain connects TRBV24-1 to TRBJ1-1, with 10 positions matching TRBD1. The CDR3 coding sequence is TGTGCCACCAGAGACAGGGGGCTCACTGAAGCTTTCTTT. Residues: CATRDRGLTEAFF.